Below, 10 T cell receptor beta chains from the same sample are listed, as sequenced in a study of blood T cell repertoires in COVID-19. Produced via immunoSEQ multiplex PCR; TCRdb's table is partial and in-frame only. The table includes about 210,000 clones, roughly 82% detected once. Sequencing used peripheral blood. The receptors originated from a middle-aged man who had recovered from COVID-19.

The chain recombines TRBV2 with TRBJ2-1; 11 nucleotides line up with TRBD2. CDR3 length equals 15 residues. With V trimmed by 6 bases and J by 10 bases, 11 bases remained unmatched. Germline V gene lookup returns CDR1 SNHLY and CDR2 FYNNEI. The CDR3 sequence: CASRPGLADKGEQFF. CDR3 nucleotides: TGTGCCAGCAGACCGGGACTAGCGGACAAGGGGGAGCAGTTCTTC. Looking up the rest from reference TRBV2 and TRBJ2-1 gives the full variable domain: EPEVTQTPSHQVTQMGQEVILRCVPISNHLYFYWYRQILGQKVEFLVSFYNNEISEKSEIFDDQFSVERPDGSNFTLKIRSTKLEDSAMYFCASRPGLADKGEQFFGPGTRLTVL.

This chain uses TRBV6-6 with TRBJ1-1; D may be TRBD1 (6 bases). Germline-derived CDR1 and CDR2 are MNHNY and SVGAGI (reference sequence). The CDR3 is 16 amino acids. Trimming took off 5 bases at V and 2 bases at J, with 18 bases between the two ends. As DNA, the CDR3 is TGTGCCAGCAGTACGGCACAACAGGGATTAAACACTGAAGCTTTCTTT. Its translation is CASSTAQQGLNTEAFF.

The genes are TRBV27 and TRBJ2-1; tentative D call: TRBD1 (6 bases). Trimming removed 6 bases from V and 0 bases from J, with 18 bases in between. Per the germline V gene, CDR1 is MNHEY and CDR2 is SMNVEV (reference sequence). The CDR3 contains 17 residues. CDR3 DNA sequence: TGTGCCAGCAGGAGAGGGGGAGCAACATCCTCCTACAATGAGCAGTTCTTC. Translating it yields CASRRGGATSSYNEQFF.

This clone was seen once. This sequence joins TRBV18 and TRBJ2-2; possible D gene TRBD2, 7 bases. This CDR3 has 16 amino acids. Germline assignment: CDR1 KGHSH and CDR2 LQKENI. V lost 3 bases and J 3 bases, leaving 14 bases between the germline ends. CDR3 sequence (DNA): TGTGCCAGCTCACCTGGGCGGGGGCGCGACACCGGGGAGCTGTTTTTT. Amino acid sequence: CASSPGRGRDTGELFF.

V and J are TRBV30 and TRBJ2-7; 7 positions match TRBD2. CDR1 is GTSNPN, CDR2 SVGIG, per germline (reference sequence). The CDR3 totals 13 residues. The V segment lost 1 base and the J segment 5 bases; nucleotides outside the gene matches: 5. The CDR3 protein is CAWSGGSTHEQYF. In nucleotides, the CDR3 is TGTGCCTGGAGTGGCGGGAGCACCCACGAGCAGTACTTC.

The chain carries TRBV6-4 and TRBJ2-1; 9 bases line up with TRBD2. Germline loops: CDR1 MRHNA, CDR2 SNTAGT. The CDR3 sequence is 15 residues long. Trimming at V came to 2 bases and at J to 7 bases, leaving 6 bases not matched to a gene. Here the CDR3 reads CASSDGRGGVNEQFF. DNA for the CDR3: TGTGCCAGCAGTGACGGGCGGGGGGGCGTTAATGAGCAGTTCTTC.

The J gene is TRBJ1-2, the V gene TRBV10-1; 7 bases align to TRBD1. The CDR3 runs 19 residues. The V gene's germline CDR1 is WNHNN and CDR2 SYGVQD (reference sequence). Unmatched junction bases numbered 19, after V lost 6 bases and J lost 0 bases. DNA for the CDR3: TGCGCCAGCAGCACGGGCCGGGGACAGCTACTGACGGCTAACTATGGCTACACCTTC. Translation gives CASSTGRGQLLTANYGYTF.

The V call is TRBV5-4, the J call TRBJ1-3; TRBD1 agrees at 10 bases. Trimming at V came to 4 bases and at J to 8 bases, leaving 6 bases not matched to a gene. This CDR3 has 14 residues. CDR1 is SGHNT, CDR2 YYREEE, per germline (reference sequence). Here the CDR3 reads CASSPRTGGDTIYF. For the CDR3, the DNA is TGTGCCAGCAGCCCACGGACAGGGGGAGACACCATATATTTT.

The chain recombines TRBV19 with TRBJ1-4; D is perhaps TRBD1 (6 bases). V dropped 7 bases and J dropped 6 bases, with 18 bases sitting between them. CDR3 length equals 15 residues. Germline assignment: CDR1 LNHDA and CDR2 SQIVND (reference sequence). CDR3 region: CASKGRGGKHEKLFF. In DNA, the CDR3 is TGTGCCAGTAAGGGTCGAGGGGGAAAACATGAAAAACTGTTTTTT.

The chain couples TRBV5-1 to TRBJ2-5, with a possible D match to TRBD1 (6 bases). CDR3 length equals 15 residues. Germline V gene sequence: CDR1 SGHRS, CDR2 YFSETQ. Trimming removed 0 bases from V and 4 bases from J, with 13 bases in between. The chain's CDR3 is CASSLAGTQGETQYF. CDR3 nucleotides: TGCGCCAGCAGCTTGGCCGGGACACAGGGAGAGACCCAGTACTTC. Supplemented by reference TRBV5-1 and TRBJ2-5, the full variable domain reads KAGVTQTPRYLIKTRGQQVTLSCSPISGHRSVSWYQQTPGQGLQFLFEYFSETQRNKGNFPGRFSGRQFSNSRSEMNVSTLELGDSALYLCASSLAGTQGETQYFGPGTRLLVL.